This TCR beta chain came from a study of shared clonotypes between healthy human individuals (dated by TCRdb to the early 2020s). In terms of the full investigation: Three men and two women, aged 18 to 49 years, made up the cohort. For each donor, CD4 naive and CD4 memory were each run on three plates, CD8 naive on two plates, and CD8 memory on one plate. Blood TCR repertoires of five healthy adults were deeply sequenced to estimate repertoire size and the extent of clonotype sharing between individuals. Different laboratories and diverse techniques were used to prepare libraries and sequence TCR repertoires, to increase sequencing depth and limit assay-specific biases. Between about 0.94 and 8.9 billion PBMCs per donor were obtained by leukapheresis.

Germline trimming: 0 bases from V, 8 bases from J; junction bases outside gene matches: 6. The CDR3 spans 14 residues, from the cysteine through the phenylalanine. The only DNA kept is the CDR3, 42 bases in frame from the first base. The germline V gene sets CDR1 to WSHSY and CDR2 to SAAADI. Using the deep immunoSEQ assay, TCR CDR3 regions were amplified from genomic DNA by multiplex PCR. For each cell subset, the extracted genomic DNA was distributed evenly across all wells of several immunoSEQ 96-well plates, and each plate served as one replicate. For sorted subsets, around 0.2 ug genomic DNA, equal to 30,000 or so T cell genomes, was loaded into each replicate PCR. Purified libraries were quantified with a Qubit 3.0 fluorometer, sized on a Bioanalyzer 2100, and re-quantified with the KAPA Library Quantification kit. Every immunoSEQ 96-well plate was sequenced on a dedicated single-read 150-cycle Illumina NextSeq 550 flow cell. The authors' pipeline ran thus. Because only junctional sequences without quality scores were contained in the immunoSEQ output, filtering matching that applied to full-length reads could not be performed. To assign V/J genes and CDR3, sequences were annotated against IMGT germline references using PyIR, a Python wrapper for IgBLAST v1.9. Reads with weak V/J assignments (E-value above 1e-6), missing CDR3, stop codons, out-of-frame junctions, or ambiguous translated residues were removed. A V3J clonotype was defined by an identical inferred V gene, J gene, and CDR3 amino acid sequence. The percentage overlap between two repertoires was calculated by dividing the number of shared unique clonotypes by the size of the smaller repertoire. Repertoire richness was assessed with RTK rarefaction, the Chao1 estimator, and Recon v2.1 estimates of unobserved clonotypes. Generation probabilities for all TCRbeta clonotypes obtained by the gDNA method from a handful of donors were computed using OLGA. TCRdb stores this immuneACCESS table with in-frame sequences only. Part of the clones is absent; in the studies checked, under half of the shortfall reflects unresolved V genes, and no reason is known for the rest. V and J calls and clone size come straight from that table; D and trimming were deduced from the DNA. The sample table holds 630,000 or so clones, of which about 98% were seen once. Together, the top ten hold 0.3% of the sample.

General findings and caveats noted by the study authors: Compared with non-shared clonotypes, the clonotypes found in all four sorted-subset donors had higher generation probabilities. Pairwise subsampling led to the expectation that sequencing depth would affect the degree of clonotype sharing among donors. Only blood was sampled, and tissue TCR repertoires likely differ from those in blood. Even with the large sequencing depth, rarefaction of the sorted-subset datasets indicated that sequencing was incomplete. Around 5% of naive CD4, 3.5% of naive CD8, 2.3% of memory CD4, and less than 0.45% of memory CD8 clonotypes were shared across several donors. Larger estimated clonotype richness was generally found for naive subsets than for memory subsets. The small number of donors limited the genetic and exposure-history diversity represented.

Worth noting for this clone: Its antigen remains undetermined. Base qualities are not recorded, but no much larger clone differs from it by a single base.

CD8 naive samples consisted of CD45RO-negative cells that were positively selected for CCR7, yielding a CD45RA+CCR7+ population without TemRA cells. The donors were healthy, HIV-negative adults who had no recently reported acute infections or vaccinations. Every donor was a Caucasian adult residing in Nashville, Tennessee, USA. Blood was obtained by leukapheresis, after which PBMCs were separated by Ficoll-Histopaque density gradient centrifugation and cryopreserved in liquid nitrogen vapor phase. Analytical flow cytometry was used to check the purity and quantity of every magnetically sorted T cell population. Genomic DNA was isolated from every sorted fraction and measured by UV absorbance on a Nanodrop 2000c.

The sequence derives from a man aged 30-40 years in good health. The receptor chain draws on TRBV10-2 and TRBJ2-5; TRBD2 aligns with 7 central bases. The sample consisted of naive CD8+ T cells sorted from blood. The cell subset or site label on this specimen signifies: CD45RA+CCR7+. This receptor carries the CDR3 CASSESVAGATQYF. The DNA is as follows: TGCGCCAGCAGTGAGTCAGTCGCGGGAGCCACCCAGTACTTC.